The 24 T cell receptor beta chains below come from one sample, sequenced in a study of cytomegalovirus exposure and HLA in healthy donors. The PCR had 60 Vbeta and 13 Jbeta primers. Only in-frame clones appear in the TCRdb table, and some are missing; sequencing was by immunoSEQ multiplex PCR. Seen here are over 200,000 clones, approximately 87% observed once, and the top ten hold 1% to 1.5%. Source material: PBMCs. The receptors come from a human donor in good health.

The chain recombines TRBV7-2 with TRBJ1-4; 7 bases line up with TRBD1. V trimming: 2 bases; J trimming: 5 bases; junction bases outside the gene matches: 5. This CDR3 has 15 amino acids. Germline V gives CDR1 SGHTA, CDR2 FQGNSA. DNA for the CDR3: TGTGCCAGCAGCTTAACAGGGGCGATAAATGAAAAACTGTTTTTT. This translates into CASSLTGAINEKLFF.

The genes are TRBV2 and TRBJ1-5; 7 nucleotides line up with TRBD1. Per the germline V gene, CDR1 is SNHLY and CDR2 is FYNNEI. J lost 2 bases, V lost 2 bases, and 3 bases had no gene match. The CDR3 has 15 residues. In nucleotides, the CDR3 is TGTGCCAGCAGTGAACAGGGGGAAGGCAATCAGCCCCAGCATTTT. Translated: CASSEQGEGNQPQHF.

This rearrangement joins TRBV6-6 to TRBJ2-7; the match to TRBD2 covers 7 bases. Looked up from germline, CDR1 is MNHNY and CDR2 is SVGAGI (reference sequence). The trim removed 5 bases at V and 4 bases at J, leaving 8 bases unmatched. The CDR3 covers 14 residues. The CDR3 protein is CASSRGGLRYEQYF. The CDR3 DNA is TGTGCCAGCAGTCGGGGAGGGCTTCGGTACGAGCAGTACTTC.

This clone has just one count. The chain carries TRBV27 and TRBJ2-7; 9 bases match TRBD1. CDR1 is MNHEY, CDR2 SMNVEV, per germline (reference sequence). This CDR3 region has 15 residues. Germline trimming cut 5 bases from V and 4 bases from J; bases unmatched to any gene: 9. CDR3 sequence (DNA): TGTGCCAGCAGTGCCCCTGTCGGGACAGGGTACGAGCAGTACTTC. Translated, it gives CASSAPVGTGYEQYF.

The chain is built from TRBV30 and TRBJ1-6; maybe TRBD1 (6 bases). Germline CDR1 and CDR2: GTSNPN and SVGIG (reference sequence). This CDR3 is built from 13 residues. Trimming took off 0 bases at V and 10 bases at J, with 10 bases between the two ends. The CDR3 bases are TGTGCCTGGAGTGTACAGGGAGAGTCACCCCTCCACTTT. It translates to CAWSVQGESPLHF.

This rearrangement joins TRBV5-6 to TRBJ2-5, with TRBD1 identical over 7 bases. CDR3 length: 14 residues. J gave up 3 bases and V 0 bases, and 2 bases lay outside the gene matches. CDR1 and CDR2 from the germline V gene are SGHDT and YYEEEE. CDR3 DNA: TGTGCCAGCAGCTTGGTGGACAGGAAAGAGACCCAGTACTTC. Amino acid sequence: CASSLVDRKETQYF.

The V call is TRBV28, the J call TRBJ2-1; 8 positions match TRBD2. Germline V gene lookup returns CDR1 MDHEN and CDR2 SYDVKM. The CDR3 spans 14 residues. After removal of 10 bases from V and 7 bases from J, the junction contained 12 bases not matched to a gene. The CDR3 region is CATSSGGRWNEQFF. The CDR3 coding sequence is TGTGCCACCAGCAGCGGGGGCCGCTGGAATGAGCAGTTCTTC. The variable domain in full, completed from reference TRBV28 and TRBJ2-1, reads DVKVTQSSRYLVKRTGEKVFLECVQDMDHENMFWYRQDPGLGLRLIYFSYDVKMKEKGDIPEGYSVSREKKERFSLILESASTNQTSMYLCATSSGGRWNEQFFGPGTRLTVL.

The chain recombines TRBV4-2 with TRBJ2-7; 9 bases align to TRBD2. Germline trimming cut 2 bases from V and 7 bases from J; bases unmatched to any gene: 9. The CDR3 totals 15 residues. CDR1 is LGHNA and CDR2 is YNFKEQ in the germline V gene. The CDR3 bases are TGTGCCAGCAGCCAACCAATTAGCGGGAGAGGAGAGCAGTACTTC. This gives the protein CASSQPISGRGEQYF.

This clone came up once. The chain couples TRBV2 to TRBJ1-3; TRBD1 matches at 8 bases. With V trimmed by 1 base and J by 2 bases, 7 bases remained unmatched. This CDR3 spans 17 amino acids. The germline gives CDR1 SNHLY, CDR2 FYNNEI. In DNA, the CDR3 is TGTGCCAGCAGTGAAGATAGGCAGGGGGCGACTGGAAACACCATATATTTT. This encodes CASSEDRQGATGNTIYF.

The genes are TRBV5-5 and TRBJ1-1; 10 bases match TRBD1. V lost 4 bases to trimming and J lost 2 bases; unmatched junction nucleotides: 5. CDR1 and CDR2 from the germline V gene are SGHKS and YYEKEE (reference sequence). CDR3 length: 15 amino acids. Here the CDR3 DNA reads TGTGCCAGCAGCCTGGGGGACAGGGGCAACACTGAAGCTTTCTTT. Its protein product is CASSLGDRGNTEAFF.

The gene calls are TRBV19 and TRBJ2-5; weak D call: TRBD2 (6 bases). V gave up 4 bases and J gave up 2 bases, with 17 bases separating them. CDR3 length: 16 amino acids. Germline V gives CDR1 LNHDA, CDR2 SQIVND (reference sequence). The CDR3: CASSKDWRGGQETQYF. The CDR3 DNA is TGTGCCAGTAGTAAGGATTGGCGGGGTGGTCAAGAGACCCAGTACTTC.

The chain employs TRBV27 and TRBJ1-2, with D unresolved. The CDR3 consists of 15 residues. V was trimmed by 6 bases and J by 2 bases, leaving 16 bases between them. Germline lookup yields CDR1 MNHEY and CDR2 SMNVEV (reference sequence). CDR3 bases: TGTGCCAGCAGCCATAACCCCCAGGCAAACTATGGCTACACCTTC. This translates into CASSHNPQANYGYTF.

The V and J genes are TRBV28 and TRBJ1-2; a possible D gene is TRBD1 (6 bases). The CDR3 is 15 amino acids. Germline CDR1 reads MDHEN; CDR2 reads SYDVKM. V was cut by 5 bases and J by 7 bases, with 20 bases left in between. The CDR3, as DNA: TGTGCCAGCAGTCCTCCGGGACACAGAACGTCTGGCTACACCTTC. This translates into CASSPPGHRTSGYTF.

This chain links TRBV19 with TRBJ1-3; D is uncertain. This CDR3 contains 14 residues. V lost 8 bases, J lost 0 bases, and 11 bases lay in between. Germline CDR1 is LNHDA and CDR2 is SQIVND (reference sequence). CDR3 bases: TGTGCCAGTGCCCGACAAAACTCTGGAAACACCATATATTTT. Its protein product is CASARQNSGNTIYF.

V gene TRBV19 combines with J gene TRBJ2-2; maybe TRBD2 (6 bases). From germline, CDR1 is LNHDA and CDR2 SQIVND (reference sequence). Between the trimmed V and J ends, which lost 8 bases and 2 bases, there was a span of 15 bases. The CDR3 is 15 amino acids. The chain's CDR3 is CASRGGSGNTGELFF. The CDR3 DNA reads as TGTGCCAGTCGTGGTGGTAGCGGAAACACCGGGGAGCTGTTTTTT.

This clone appeared once. The CDR3 loop reads CASSLNRGTNEKLFF. Written as DNA, the CDR3 is TGTGCCAGCAGCTTAAACAGGGGAACAAATGAAAAACTGTTTTTT. This rearrangement joins TRBV7-2 to TRBJ1-4, with 7 nucleotides matching TRBD1. The CDR3 is 15 residues long. V trimming: 2 bases; J trimming: 5 bases; junction bases outside the gene matches: 5. The germline V gene has CDR1 SGHTA and CDR2 FQGNSA.

The chain links TRBV2 to TRBJ2-1, with a tentative D call TRBD2 (6 bases). V was cut by 3 bases and J by 0 bases, with 9 bases left in between. This CDR3 is built from 15 residues. Germline CDR1 and CDR2: SNHLY and FYNNEI. CDR3: CASSEEGSSYNEQFF. CDR3 in DNA: TGTGCCAGCAGTGAGGAGGGGAGCTCCTACAATGAGCAGTTCTTC.

This chain links TRBV2 with TRBJ2-7; 9 bases line up with TRBD2. The germline V gene has CDR1 SNHLY and CDR2 FYNNEI. The J segment lost 3 bases and the V segment lost 6 bases, leaving 3 bases of the junction unmatched. The CDR3 totals 13 residues. For the CDR3, the DNA is TGTGCCAGCAGGAGTAGCGGGAGCTACGAGCAGTACTTC. This encodes CASRSSGSYEQYF. Variable domain in full (rest from reference TRBV2 and TRBJ2-7): EPEVTQTPSHQVTQMGQEVILRCVPISNHLYFYWYRQILGQKVEFLVSFYNNEISEKSEIFDDQFSVERPDGSNFTLKIRSTKLEDSAMYFCASRSSGSYEQYFGPGTRLTVT.

The chain employs TRBV5-1 and TRBJ2-7; 9 positions agree with TRBD1. V shed 0 bases, J shed 2 bases, and the junction held 6 bases outside the gene matches. The germline V gene encodes CDR1 SGHRS and CDR2 YFSETQ. The CDR3 is made up of 16 amino acids. DNA for the CDR3: TGCGCCAGCAGCTTGGGGGGACAGGGTCAGACCTACGAGCAGTACTTC. Its protein product is CASSLGGQGQTYEQYF.

This chain joins TRBV21-1 and TRBJ2-1; the table's D call of TRBD2 was not tested on the DNA. TRBV21-1 is described as a pseudogene. The CDR3 runs 16 residues. DNA for the CDR3: TGTGCCAGGGGAGGCCCCTGGGAGGGCCCCTACAATGAGCAGTTCTTC. The encoded protein is CARGGPWEGPYNEQFF.

The chain combines TRBV2 with TRBJ1-1, with TRBD1 matching 7 bases. This CDR3 has 15 residues. V was clipped by 7 bases and J by 0 bases; unmatched bases: 8. The V gene's germline CDR1 is SNHLY and CDR2 FYNNEI. The CDR3 nucleotides read TGTGCCAGCACCCGACAGGGAACCATGAACACTGAAGCTTTCTTT. Translation gives CASTRQGTMNTEAFF.

CDR3 sequence: CAIRGGQGNTIYF. CDR3 bases: TGTGCCATCAGGGGGGGACAGGGGAACACCATATATTTT. The chain combines TRBV10-3 with TRBJ1-3; 10 nucleotides line up with TRBD1. The CDR3 runs 13 residues. Germline CDR1 ENHRY, CDR2 SYGVKD. V was pared by 6 bases and J by 7 bases, with 3 bases of the junction left unmatched.

The chain has TRBV11-3 and TRBJ2-2; maybe TRBD2 (6 bases). The CDR3 totals 16 residues. Trimming removed 0 bases from V and 3 bases from J, with 11 bases in between. Germline V gene sequence: CDR1 SGHNT, CDR2 YENEEA. CDR3 loop: CASSLEVGGDTGELFF. The CDR3 DNA reads as TGTGCCAGCAGCTTAGAGGTGGGAGGAGACACCGGGGAGCTGTTTTTT.

This clone appeared a single time. The V gene is TRBV5-6, the J gene TRBJ1-6; no reliable D call. V gave up 2 bases and J gave up 5 bases, with 11 bases separating them. The CDR3 is made up of 15 amino acids. Looked up from germline, CDR1 is SGHDT and CDR2 is YYEEEE. This CDR3 is CASSLIKANNSPLHF. The CDR3 nucleotides read TGTGCCAGCAGCTTAATAAAAGCTAATAATTCACCCCTCCACTTT. Filled out from reference TRBV5-6 and TRBJ1-6, the complete variable domain reads DAGVTQSPTHLIKTRGQQVTLRCSPKSGHDTVSWYQQALGQGPQFIFQYYEEEERQRGNFPDRFSGHQFPNYSSELNVNALLLGDSALYLCASSLIKANNSPLHFGNGTRLTVT.